The sequence of this TCR beta chain was determined in a study of T cell repertoires in cytomegalovirus infection. The V gene lost 2 bases and the J gene lost 8 bases, with 7 bases spanning the gap. The CDR3 runs to 13 residues. For this clonotype: Its antigen is undetermined.

TCRdb reanalysed the reads using MiXCR and keeps one entry per CDR3 protein. The sample holds about 89,000 distinct CDR3 sequences, approximately 30% seen once. The input for sequencing was CD8+ T cells from cultured PBMCs, taken from culture after CMV antigen stimulation. The rearrangement links TRBV12-3 or TRBV12-4 to TRBJ1-6; D call uncertain. The clonotype was recovered from a human donor in good health (CMV status not recorded). Some clones in this sample may be carry-over from other donors' samples. The CDR3 coding sequence is TGTGCCAGCAGTTTATTCACTGATTCACCCCTCCACTTT. It encodes CASSLFTDSPLHF.